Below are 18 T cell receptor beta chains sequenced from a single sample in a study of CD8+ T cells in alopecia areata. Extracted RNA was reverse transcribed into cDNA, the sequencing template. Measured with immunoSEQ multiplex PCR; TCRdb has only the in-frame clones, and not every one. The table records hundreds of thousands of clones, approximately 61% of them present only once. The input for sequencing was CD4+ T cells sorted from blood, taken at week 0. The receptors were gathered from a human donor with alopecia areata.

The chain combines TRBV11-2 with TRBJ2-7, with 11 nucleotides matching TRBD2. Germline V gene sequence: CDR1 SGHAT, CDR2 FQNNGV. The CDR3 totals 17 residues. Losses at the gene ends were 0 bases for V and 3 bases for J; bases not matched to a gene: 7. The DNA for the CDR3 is TGTGCCAGCAGCTTAGAGGGTCTAGCGGGAGGTCACTACGAGCAGTACTTC. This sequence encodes CASSLEGLAGGHYEQYF.

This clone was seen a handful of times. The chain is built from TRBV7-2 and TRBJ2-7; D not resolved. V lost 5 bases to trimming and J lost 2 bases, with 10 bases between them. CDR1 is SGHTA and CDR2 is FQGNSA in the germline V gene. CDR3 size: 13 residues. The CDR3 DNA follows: TGTGCCAGCAGCCTCCACATTGCCTACGAGCAGTACTTC. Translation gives CASSLHIAYEQYF. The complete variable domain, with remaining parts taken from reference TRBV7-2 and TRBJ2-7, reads GAGVSQSPSNKVTEKGKDVELRCDPISGHTALYWYRQSLGQGLEFLIYFQGNSAPDKSGLPSDRFSAERTGGSVSTLTIQRTQQEDSAVYLCASSLHIAYEQYFGPGTRLTVT.

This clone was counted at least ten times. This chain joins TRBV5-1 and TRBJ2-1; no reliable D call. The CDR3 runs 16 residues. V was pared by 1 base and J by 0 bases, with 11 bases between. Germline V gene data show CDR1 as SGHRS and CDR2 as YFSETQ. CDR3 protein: CASSLSQRTSYNEQFF. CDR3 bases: TGCGCCAGCAGCTTGTCCCAAAGGACCTCCTACAATGAGCAGTTCTTC.

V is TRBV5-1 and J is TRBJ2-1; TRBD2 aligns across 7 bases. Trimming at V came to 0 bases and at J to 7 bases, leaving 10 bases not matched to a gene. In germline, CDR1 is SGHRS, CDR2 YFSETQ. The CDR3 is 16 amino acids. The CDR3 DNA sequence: TGCGCCAGCAGCTTGGGGCGTGGGAGGGCCGTGAATGAGCAGTTCTTC. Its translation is CASSLGRGRAVNEQFF.

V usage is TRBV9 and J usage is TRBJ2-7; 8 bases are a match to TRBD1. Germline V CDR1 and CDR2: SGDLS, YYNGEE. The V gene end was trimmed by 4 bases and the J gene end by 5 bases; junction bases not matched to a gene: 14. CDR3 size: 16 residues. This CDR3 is CASSMTHGTGIHEQYF. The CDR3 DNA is TGTGCCAGCAGCATGACACATGGGACAGGCATACACGAGCAGTACTTC.

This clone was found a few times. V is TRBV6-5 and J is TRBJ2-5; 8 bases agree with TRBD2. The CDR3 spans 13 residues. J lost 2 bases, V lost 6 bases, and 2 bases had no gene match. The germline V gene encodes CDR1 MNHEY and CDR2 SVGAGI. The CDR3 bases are TGTGCCAGCAGACGGGGGGGACAAGAGACCCAGTACTTC. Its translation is CASRRGGQETQYF.

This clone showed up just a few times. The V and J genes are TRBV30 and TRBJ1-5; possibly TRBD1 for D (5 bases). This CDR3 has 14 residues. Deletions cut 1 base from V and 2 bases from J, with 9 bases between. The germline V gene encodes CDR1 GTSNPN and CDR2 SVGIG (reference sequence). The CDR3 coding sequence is TGTGCCTGGAGTGCAGGGATGCGCAATCAGCCCCAGCATTTT. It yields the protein CAWSAGMRNQPQHF.

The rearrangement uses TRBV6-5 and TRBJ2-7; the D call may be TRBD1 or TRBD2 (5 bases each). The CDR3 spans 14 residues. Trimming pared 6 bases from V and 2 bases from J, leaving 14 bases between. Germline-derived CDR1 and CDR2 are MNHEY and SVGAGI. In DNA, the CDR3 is TGTGCCAGCAGACGGGACCCCGGACCCTACGAGCAGTACTTC. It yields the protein CASRRDPGPYEQYF.

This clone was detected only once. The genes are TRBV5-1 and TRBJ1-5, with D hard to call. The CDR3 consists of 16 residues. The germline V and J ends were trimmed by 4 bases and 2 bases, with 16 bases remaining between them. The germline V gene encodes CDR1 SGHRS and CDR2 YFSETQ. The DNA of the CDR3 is TGCGCCAGCAGCGCCGGACCCCCGGTTGGCAATCAGCCCCAGCATTTT. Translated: CASSAGPPVGNQPQHF.

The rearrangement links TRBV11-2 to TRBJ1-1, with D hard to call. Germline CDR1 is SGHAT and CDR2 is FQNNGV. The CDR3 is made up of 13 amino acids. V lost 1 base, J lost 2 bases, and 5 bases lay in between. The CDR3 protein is CASSLVSNTEAFF. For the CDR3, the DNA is TGTGCCAGCAGCTTAGTATCCAACACTGAAGCTTTCTTT.

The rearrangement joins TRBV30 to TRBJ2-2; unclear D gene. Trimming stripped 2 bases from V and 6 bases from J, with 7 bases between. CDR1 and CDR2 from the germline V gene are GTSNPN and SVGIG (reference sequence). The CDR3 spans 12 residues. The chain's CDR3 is CAWSRNPGELFF. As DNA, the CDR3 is TGTGCCTGGAGTAGAAACCCCGGGGAGCTGTTTTTT. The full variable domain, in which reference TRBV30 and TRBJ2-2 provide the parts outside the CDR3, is SQTIHQWPATLVQPVGSPLSLECTVEGTSNPNLYWYRQAAGRGLQLLFYSVGIGQISSEVPQNLSASRPQDRQFILSSKKLLLSDSGFYLCAWSRNPGELFFGEGSRLTVL.

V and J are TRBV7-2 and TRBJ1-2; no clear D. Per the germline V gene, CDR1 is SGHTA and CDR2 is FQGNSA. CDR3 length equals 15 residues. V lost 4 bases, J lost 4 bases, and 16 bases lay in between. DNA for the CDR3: TGTGCCAGCAGCTCCCAGGACGGATCTTTCTATGGCTACACCTTC. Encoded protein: CASSSQDGSFYGYTF.

CDR3: CASTRNRDRGDYGYTF. The CDR3 DNA follows: TGCGCCAGCACTAGGAACCGGGACAGGGGAGACTATGGCTACACCTTC. V gene TRBV4-1 combines with J gene TRBJ1-2, with 10 bases identical to TRBD1. The CDR3 has 16 residues. V lost 7 bases, J lost 3 bases, and 11 bases stayed unmatched. Per the germline V gene, CDR1 is MGHRA and CDR2 is YSYEKL.

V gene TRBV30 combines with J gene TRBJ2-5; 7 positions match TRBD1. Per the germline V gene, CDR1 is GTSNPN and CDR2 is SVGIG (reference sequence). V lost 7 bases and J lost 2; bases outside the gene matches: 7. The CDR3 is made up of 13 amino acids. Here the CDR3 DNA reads TGTGCCTACCAGGGACAGCCTCAAGAGACCCAGTACTTC. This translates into CAYQGQPQETQYF.

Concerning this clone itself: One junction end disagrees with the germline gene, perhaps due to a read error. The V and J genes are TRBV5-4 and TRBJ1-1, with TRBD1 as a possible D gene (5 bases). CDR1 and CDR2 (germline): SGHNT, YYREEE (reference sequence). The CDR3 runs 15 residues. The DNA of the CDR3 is TGTGCCAGCAGGTTGGGAGGACACTTGAACACTGAAGCTTTCTTT. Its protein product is CASRLGGHLNTEAFF.

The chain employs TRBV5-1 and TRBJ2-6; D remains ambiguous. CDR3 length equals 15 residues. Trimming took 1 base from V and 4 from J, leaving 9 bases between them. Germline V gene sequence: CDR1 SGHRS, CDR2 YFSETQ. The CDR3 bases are TGCGCCAGCAGCTTGCGAGGTTCCGGGGCCAACGTCCTGACTTTC. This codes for CASSLRGSGANVLTF.

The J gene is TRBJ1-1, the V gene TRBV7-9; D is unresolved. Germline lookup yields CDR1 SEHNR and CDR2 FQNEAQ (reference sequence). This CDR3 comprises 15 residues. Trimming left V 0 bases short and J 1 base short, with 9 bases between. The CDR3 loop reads CASSLAPAGNTEAFF. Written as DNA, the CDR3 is TGTGCCAGCAGCTTAGCGCCGGCAGGGAACACTGAAGCTTTCTTT. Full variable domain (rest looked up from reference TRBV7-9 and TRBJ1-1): DTGVSQNPRHKITKRGQNVTFRCDPISEHNRLYWYRQTLGQGPEFLTYFQNEAQLEKSRLLSDRFSAERPKGSFSTLEIQRTEQGDSAMYLCASSLAPAGNTEAFFGQGTRLTVV.

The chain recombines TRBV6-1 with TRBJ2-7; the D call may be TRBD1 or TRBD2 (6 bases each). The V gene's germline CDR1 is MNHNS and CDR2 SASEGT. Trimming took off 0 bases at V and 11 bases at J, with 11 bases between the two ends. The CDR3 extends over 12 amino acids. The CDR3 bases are TGTGCCAGCAGTGAAGCTAACAGGGAGGAGTACTTC. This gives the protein CASSEANREEYF.